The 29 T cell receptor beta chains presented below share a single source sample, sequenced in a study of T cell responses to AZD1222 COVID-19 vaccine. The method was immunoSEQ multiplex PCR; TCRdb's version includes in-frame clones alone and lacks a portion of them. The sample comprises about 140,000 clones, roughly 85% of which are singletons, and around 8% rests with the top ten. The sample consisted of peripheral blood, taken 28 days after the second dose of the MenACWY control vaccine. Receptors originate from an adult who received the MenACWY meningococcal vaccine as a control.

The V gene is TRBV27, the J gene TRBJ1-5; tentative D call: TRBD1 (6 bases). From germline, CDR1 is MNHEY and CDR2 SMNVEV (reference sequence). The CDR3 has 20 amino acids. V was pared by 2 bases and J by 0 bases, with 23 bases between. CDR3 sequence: CASSLILRTVVLNSNQPQHF. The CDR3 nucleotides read TGTGCCAGCAGTTTAATTCTAAGGACAGTGGTCCTAAATAGCAATCAGCCCCAGCATTTT.

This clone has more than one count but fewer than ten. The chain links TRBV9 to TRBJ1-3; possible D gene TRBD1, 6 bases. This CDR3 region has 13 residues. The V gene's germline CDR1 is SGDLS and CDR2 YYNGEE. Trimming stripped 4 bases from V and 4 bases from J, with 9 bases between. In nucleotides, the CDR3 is TGTGCCAGCAGCCTAGACAGGGGAAACACCATATATTTT. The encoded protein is CASSLDRGNTIYF.

The CDR3 DNA reads TGTGCCAGCAACTTGTGGACGGCGCTTGAAGCTTTCTTT. This translates into CASNLWTALEAFF. The chain has TRBV27 and TRBJ1-1, with D unclear. V was shortened by 7 bases and J by 7 bases, with 16 bases between the two germline ends. This CDR3 has 13 residues. The germline V gene encodes CDR1 MNHEY and CDR2 SMNVEV (reference sequence).

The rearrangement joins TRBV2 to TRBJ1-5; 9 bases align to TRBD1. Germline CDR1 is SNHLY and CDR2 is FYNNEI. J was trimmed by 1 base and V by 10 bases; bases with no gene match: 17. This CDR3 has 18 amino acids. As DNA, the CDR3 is TGTGCCATCCCCCGGGGGGACAGGGTCGGTCCCAGCAATCAGCCCCAGCATTTT. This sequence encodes CAIPRGDRVGPSNQPQHF.

The CDR3 spells CASVSGDPNRETQYF. In nucleotides, the CDR3 is TGTGCTAGTGTTTCGGGGGACCCCAATAGAGAGACCCAGTACTTC. The J gene is TRBJ2-5, the V gene TRBV12-5; tentatively, D is TRBD2 (6 bases). The germline V and J ends were trimmed by 7 bases and 4 bases, with 19 bases remaining between them. The CDR3 runs to 15 residues. The germline V gene encodes CDR1 LGHNT and CDR2 FRNRAP.

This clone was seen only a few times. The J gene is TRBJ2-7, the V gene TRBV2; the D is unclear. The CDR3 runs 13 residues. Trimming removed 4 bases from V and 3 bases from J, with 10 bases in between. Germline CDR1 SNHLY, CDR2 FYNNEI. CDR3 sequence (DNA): TGTGCCAGCAGTGTTCTTTTTTACTACGAGCAGTACGTC. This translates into CASSVLFYYEQYV.

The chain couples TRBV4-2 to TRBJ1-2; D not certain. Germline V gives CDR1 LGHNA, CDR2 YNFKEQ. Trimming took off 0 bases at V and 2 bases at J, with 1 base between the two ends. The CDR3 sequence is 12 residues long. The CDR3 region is CASSQENYGYTF. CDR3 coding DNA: TGTGCCAGCAGCCAAGAGAACTATGGCTACACCTTC.

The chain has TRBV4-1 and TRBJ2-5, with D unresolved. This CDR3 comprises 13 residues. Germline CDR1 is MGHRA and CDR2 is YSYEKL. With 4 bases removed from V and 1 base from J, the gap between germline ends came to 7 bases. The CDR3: CASSLAPQETQYF. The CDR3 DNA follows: TGCGCCAGCAGCCTGGCGCCCCAAGAGACCCAGTACTTC.

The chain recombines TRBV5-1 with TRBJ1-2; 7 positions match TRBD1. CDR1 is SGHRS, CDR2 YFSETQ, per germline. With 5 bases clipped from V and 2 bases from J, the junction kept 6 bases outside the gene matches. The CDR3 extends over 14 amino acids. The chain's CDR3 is CASRPGQTNYGYTF. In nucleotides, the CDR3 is TGCGCCAGCAGACCGGGACAGACCAACTATGGCTACACCTTC.

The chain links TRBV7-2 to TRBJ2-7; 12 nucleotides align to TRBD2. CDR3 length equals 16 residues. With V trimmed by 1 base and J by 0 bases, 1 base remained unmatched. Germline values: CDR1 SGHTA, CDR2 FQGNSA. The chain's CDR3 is CASSLGTSGISYEQYF. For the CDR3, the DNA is TGTGCCAGCAGCTTAGGGACTAGCGGGATCTCCTACGAGCAGTACTTC.

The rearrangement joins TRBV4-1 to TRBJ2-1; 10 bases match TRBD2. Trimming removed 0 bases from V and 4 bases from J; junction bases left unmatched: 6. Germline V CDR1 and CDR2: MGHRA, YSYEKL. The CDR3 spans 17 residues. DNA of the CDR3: TGCGCCAGCAGCCAAGAGTTTACTAGCGGGGCTTACAATGAGCAGTTCTTC. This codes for CASSQEFTSGAYNEQFF.

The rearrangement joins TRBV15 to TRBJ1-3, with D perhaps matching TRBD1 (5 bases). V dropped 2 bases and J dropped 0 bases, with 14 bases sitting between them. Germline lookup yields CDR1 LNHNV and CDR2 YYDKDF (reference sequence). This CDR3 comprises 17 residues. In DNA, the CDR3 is TGTGCCACCAGCAGACCCGGGACGGTCTCCTCTGGAAACACCATATATTTT. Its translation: CATSRPGTVSSGNTIYF. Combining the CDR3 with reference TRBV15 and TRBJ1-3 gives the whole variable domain DAMVIQNPRYQVTQFGKPVTLSCSQTLNHNVMYWYQQKSSQAPKLLFHYYDKDFNNEADTPDNFQSRRPNTSFCFLDIRSPGLGDTAMYLCATSRPGTVSSGNTIYFGEGSWLTVV.

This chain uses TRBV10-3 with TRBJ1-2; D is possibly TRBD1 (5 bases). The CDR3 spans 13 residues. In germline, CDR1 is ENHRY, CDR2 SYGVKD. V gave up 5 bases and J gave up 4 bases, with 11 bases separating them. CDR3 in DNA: TGTGCCATCAGTCGCGACAGCAGCTATGGCTACACCTTC. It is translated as CAISRDSSYGYTF.

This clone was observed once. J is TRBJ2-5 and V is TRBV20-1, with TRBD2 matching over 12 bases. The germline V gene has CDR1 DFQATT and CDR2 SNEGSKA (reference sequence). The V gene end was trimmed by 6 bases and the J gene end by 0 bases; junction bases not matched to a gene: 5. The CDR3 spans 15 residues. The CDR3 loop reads CSASTSGGYQETQYF. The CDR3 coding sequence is TGCAGTGCAAGTACTAGCGGGGGGTACCAAGAGACCCAGTACTTC.

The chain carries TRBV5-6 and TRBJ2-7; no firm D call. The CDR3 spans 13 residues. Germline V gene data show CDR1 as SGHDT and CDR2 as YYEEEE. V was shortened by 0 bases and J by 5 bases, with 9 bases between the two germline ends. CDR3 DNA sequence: TGTGCCAGCAGCTTGGTTTCCAGCGACGAGCAGTACTTC. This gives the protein CASSLVSSDEQYF.

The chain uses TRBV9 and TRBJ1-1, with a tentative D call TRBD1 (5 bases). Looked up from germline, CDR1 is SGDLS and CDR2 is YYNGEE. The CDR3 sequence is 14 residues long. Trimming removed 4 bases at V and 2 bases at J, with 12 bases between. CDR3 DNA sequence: TGTGCCAGCAGCTCCGGACAAACCAACACTGAAGCTTTCTTT. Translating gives CASSSGQTNTEAFF.

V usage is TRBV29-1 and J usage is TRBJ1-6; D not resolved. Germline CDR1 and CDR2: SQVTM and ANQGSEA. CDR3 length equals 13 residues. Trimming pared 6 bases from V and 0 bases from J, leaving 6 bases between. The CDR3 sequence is CSVRDSYNSPLHF. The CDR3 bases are TGCAGCGTAAGGGACTCCTATAATTCACCCCTCCACTTT.

CDR3 DNA sequence: TGTGCCAGTAGTATAACTGGCTATAGCAATCAGCCCCAGCATTTT. This gives the protein CASSITGYSNQPQHF. This rearrangement joins TRBV19 to TRBJ1-5; D not resolved. The CDR3 is 15 amino acids. Trimming removed 2 bases at V and 0 bases at J, with 8 bases between. CDR1 is LNHDA and CDR2 is SQIVND in the germline V gene (reference sequence).

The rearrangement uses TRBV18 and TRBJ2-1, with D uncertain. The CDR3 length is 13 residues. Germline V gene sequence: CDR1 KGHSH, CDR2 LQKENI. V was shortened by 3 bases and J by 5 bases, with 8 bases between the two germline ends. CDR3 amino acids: CASSPTQDNEQFF. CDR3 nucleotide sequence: TGTGCCAGCTCACCGACACAAGACAATGAGCAGTTCTTC. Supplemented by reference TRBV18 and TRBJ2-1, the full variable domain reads NAGVMQNPRHLVRRRGQEARLRCSPMKGHSHVYWYRQLPEEGLKFMVYLQKENIIDESGMPKERFSAEFPKEGPSILRIQQVVRGDSAAYFCASSPTQDNEQFFGPGTRLTVL.

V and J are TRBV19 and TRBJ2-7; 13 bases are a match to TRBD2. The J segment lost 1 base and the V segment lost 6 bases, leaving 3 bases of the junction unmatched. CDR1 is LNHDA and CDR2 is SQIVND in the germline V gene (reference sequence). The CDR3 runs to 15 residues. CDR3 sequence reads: CASRRTSGRSYEQYF. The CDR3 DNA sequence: TGTGCCAGTAGGAGGACTAGCGGGAGATCCTACGAGCAGTACTTC.

The CDR3 spells CASSSYRNTEAFF. The DNA of the CDR3 is TGTGCCAGCAGTTCCTACCGAAACACTGAAGCTTTCTTT. The chain joins TRBV27 to TRBJ1-1; D remains ambiguous. CDR1 MNHEY and CDR2 SMNVEV come from the germline V gene (reference sequence). V lost 4 bases, J lost 2 bases, and 8 bases lay in between. This CDR3 is built from 13 residues.

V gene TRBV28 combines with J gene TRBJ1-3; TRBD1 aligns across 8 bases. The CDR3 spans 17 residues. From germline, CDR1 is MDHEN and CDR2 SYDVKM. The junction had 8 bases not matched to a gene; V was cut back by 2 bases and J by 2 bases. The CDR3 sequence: CASSLGRGRGPGNTIYF. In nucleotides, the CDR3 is TGTGCCAGCAGTTTAGGACGGGGCAGGGGGCCTGGAAACACCATATATTTT.

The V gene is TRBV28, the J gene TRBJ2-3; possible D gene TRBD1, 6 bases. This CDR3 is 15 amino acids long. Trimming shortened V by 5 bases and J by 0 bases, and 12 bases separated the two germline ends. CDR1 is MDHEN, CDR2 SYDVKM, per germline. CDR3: CASSNDRHSTDTQYF. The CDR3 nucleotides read TGTGCCAGCAGTAACGACAGGCATAGCACAGATACGCAGTATTTT.

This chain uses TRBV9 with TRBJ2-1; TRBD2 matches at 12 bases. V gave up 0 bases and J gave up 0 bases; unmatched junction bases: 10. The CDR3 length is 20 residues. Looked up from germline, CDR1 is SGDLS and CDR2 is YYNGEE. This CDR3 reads CASSVALNLAGGSSYNEQFF. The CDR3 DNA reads TGTGCCAGCAGCGTAGCTTTAAACCTAGCGGGGGGGAGCTCCTACAATGAGCAGTTCTTC.

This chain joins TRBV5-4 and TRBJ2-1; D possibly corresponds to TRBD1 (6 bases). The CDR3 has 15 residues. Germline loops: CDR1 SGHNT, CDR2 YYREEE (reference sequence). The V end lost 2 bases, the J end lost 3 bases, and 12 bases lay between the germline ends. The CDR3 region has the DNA TGTGCCAGCAGCTTCCGGGACAAGTTCTACAATGAGCAGTTCTTC. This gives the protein CASSFRDKFYNEQFF.

The CDR3 sequence: CASSYSHDWTEPQHF. The CDR3, as DNA: TGTGCCAGCAGTTACTCCCACGACTGGACAGAGCCCCAGCATTTT. The chain carries TRBV6-2 or TRBV6-3 and TRBJ1-5; D may be TRBD1 (6 bases). V dropped 0 bases and J dropped 8 bases, with 14 bases sitting between them. CDR1 is MNHEY, CDR2 SVGEGT, per germline. The CDR3 totals 15 residues.

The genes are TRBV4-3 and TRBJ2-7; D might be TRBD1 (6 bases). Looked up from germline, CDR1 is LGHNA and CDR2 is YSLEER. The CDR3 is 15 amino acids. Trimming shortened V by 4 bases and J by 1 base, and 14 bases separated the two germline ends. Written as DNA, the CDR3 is TGCGCCAGCAGCCGGAGTAAGACAGGATCCTACGAGCAGTACTTC. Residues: CASSRSKTGSYEQYF.

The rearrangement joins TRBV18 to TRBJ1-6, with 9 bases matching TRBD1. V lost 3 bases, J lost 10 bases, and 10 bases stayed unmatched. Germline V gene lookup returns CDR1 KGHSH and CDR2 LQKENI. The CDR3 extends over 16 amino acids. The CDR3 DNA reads TGTGCCAGCTCACCGCCCGGGACAGGGTATCGCTCACCCCTCCACTTT. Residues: CASSPPGTGYRSPLHF.

The CDR3 region is CAWSQDKDEQFF. The CDR3 nucleotides are TGTGCCTGGAGTCAAGATAAGGATGAGCAGTTCTTC. V usage is TRBV30 and J usage is TRBJ2-1; no firm D call. This CDR3 has 12 residues. From germline, CDR1 is GTSNPN and CDR2 SVGIG (reference sequence). V gave up 2 bases and J gave up 8 bases, with 10 bases separating them.